The entry below gives a single TCR beta chain sequence along with its context. This clonotype was recorded at least ten times. The antigen it binds to is not known. Per-nucleotide qualities are absent, and no much larger clonotype sits a single base away. Libraries came from RACE. Sequencing was carried out with a NextSeq 500. During library preparation, unique molecular identifiers were attached to individual cDNA molecules so that TCRs could be counted quantitatively and reproducibly. For every blood RNA sample, sequencing covered both the TCR alpha and TCR beta chains. Turning to the authors' computational methods: Samples had a median of about 96,000 TCRs, with a range from about 23,224 to 690,600. V, J and CDR3 annotation of the TCR reads was carried out using the Decombinator software suite. For the PS versus PT1 abundance plots, all samples were subsampled to the same number of TCRs (28,000). TCRs were defined as expanded if absent before sensitization and observed at least eight times at the 2-week time point. TCRdb reran the public reads through fastp at Q25 and MiXCR, keeping productive beta chains. Rows are combined by CDR3 protein, so each entry shows the most common genes and DNA. The V and J calls come from TCRdb's annotation, not from the publication. This sample lists approximately 52,000 distinct CDR3 sequences; roughly a tenth were detected once. The ten largest clones capture around 15% of the sample.

The time point label, read with the paper, signifies: pre-sensitization, week 0. In light of the paper, this sample's treatment or condition label describes: therapeutic diphenylcyclopropenone sensitization with weekly scalp DPC. At each patch-test visit, blood was drawn before the patch test was applied. Patients were considered eligible if aged 18 to 70, diagnosed with alopecia and deemed suitable for DPC therapy, and patients were excluded if pregnant. Total RNA was extracted from unfractionated whole blood that had been collected in Tempus Blood RNA tubes. The sample is drawn from a study of human T cells and chemical hapten exposure (dated by TCRdb to the early 2020s). With respect to the entire study: For sensitization, 2% DPC in acetone was applied to an approximately 2 cm by approximately 2 cm area of upper inner arm skin. The patient cohort, mostly female, included alopecia areata with under or over 50% scalp involvement, alopecia totalis and alopecia universalis. Blood was sampled from patients pre-sensitization (week 0) and at 2, 6 and about 24 weeks after DPC sensitization. In alopecia patients, the study followed how the peripheral blood TCR repertoire changed in vivo over primary and secondary sensitization to diphenylcyclopropenone (DPC), a hapten. About 27 alopecia patients gave blood for TCR sequencing at one to four time points (pre-sensitization, 2, 6 and 24 weeks). Weekly therapeutic DPC doses were additionally applied to the scalp of patients throughout the roughly 22-week study period. Patch tests used Finn chambers with 0.01% DPC on the upper back, scored after 6 days by International Contact Dermatitis Research Group standards. Libraries were pooled for sequencing, and per-sample TCR yields varied mainly because of small differences in library volumes within the pool. Beyond this particular receptor, the publication reports: No change with DPC sensitization was found in the number of TCRs above 1 in 1000 frequency, and no evidence of global repertoire structure alterations was found. Significantly more large CDR3 similarity clusters were formed by expanded TCRs than by pre-sensitization or healthy control sets, consistent with antigen-driven responses. Alopecia, a presumed autoimmune disease, was present in all patients, so the immune response of the patients might differ from that of healthy individuals. A positive correlation was found between the number of PT1 expanded TCRs and patch test score, with significance reached at thresholds 8, 16 and 32 but not 4. Repeated subsampling changed both the strength of the expansion versus patch-test correlation and the threshold at which that correlation became significant.

CDR1 and CDR2 were assigned from the germline V gene as SGHAT and FQNNGV. Trimming accounts for 1 base at V and 4 bases at J, while the number of junction bases matched to no gene is 1. The CDR3 spans 15 residues, from the cysteine through the phenylalanine. Just CDR3 DNA is preserved here, 45 bases in frame from base 1. This sequence uses TRBV11-2 and TRBJ1-4; 9 bases in between match TRBD1. The receptor was isolated from a woman in her 40s with alopecia areata. Some clones in this sample may be carry-over from other donors' samples. This material consisted of whole blood, taken in connection with sensitization to the hapten diphenylcyclopropenone (DPC). The CDR3: CASSLGDRDNEKLFF. The sequenced DNA is TGTGCCAGCAGCTTAGGGGACAGGGATAATGAAAAACTGTTTTTT.